Below, 24 T cell receptor beta chains from the same sample are listed, as sequenced in a study of OX40 agonist ivuxolimab in advanced cancers. Assay: immunoSEQ multiplex PCR; the TCRdb copy retains only in-frame clones and omits some. Of approximately 70,000 clones listed, approximately 90% are singletons. This material consisted of CD4+ or CD8+ T cells sorted from blood, taken in a trial of the OX40 agonist ivuxolimab. These receptors originate from an adult with an advanced solid tumor such as melanoma, head and neck, liver or kidney cancer.

The genes are TRBV9 and TRBJ2-2; TRBD1 aligns across 11 bases. J was trimmed by 5 bases and V by 0 bases; bases with no gene match: 6. Per germline, CDR1 SGDLS and CDR2 YYNGEE. CDR3 length: 17 residues. The CDR3 nucleotides read TGTGCCAGCAGCGTAGGAAACGGACAGGGGGCGACCGGGGAGCTGTTTTTT. This sequence encodes CASSVGNGQGATGELFF.

The genes are TRBV18 and TRBJ2-1; TRBD2 agrees at 8 bases. Germline values: CDR1 KGHSH, CDR2 LQKENI. CDR3 length: 16 residues. V shed 4 bases, J shed 6 bases, and the junction held 11 bases outside the gene matches. For the CDR3, the DNA is TGTGCCAGCTCACTTCCCGGGACTAGAGCGACCAATGAGCAGTTCTTC. It codes for CASSLPGTRATNEQFF.

V usage is TRBV4-2 and J usage is TRBJ2-7; TRBD2 agrees at 13 bases. This CDR3 is 16 amino acids long. Trimming at V came to 1 base and at J to 1 base, leaving 1 base not matched to a gene. The V gene's germline CDR1 is LGHNA and CDR2 YNFKEQ. The CDR3 is CASSQGLAGGSYEQYF. For the CDR3, the DNA is TGTGCCAGCAGCCAAGGACTAGCGGGAGGTTCCTACGAGCAGTACTTC.

This sequence joins TRBV5-1 and TRBJ2-1, with D hard to call. Trimming shortened V by 4 bases and J by 4 bases, and 9 bases separated the two germline ends. From germline, CDR1 is SGHRS and CDR2 YFSETQ. The CDR3 extends over 13 amino acids. CDR3 coding DNA: TGCGCCAGCAGCGGGATCCCTTACAATGAGCAGTTCTTC. As protein: CASSGIPYNEQFF.

The V gene is TRBV5-4, the J gene TRBJ2-5; maybe TRBD1 (5 bases). Trimming took 0 bases from V and 4 from J, leaving 13 bases between them. CDR1 and CDR2 from the germline V gene are SGHNT and YYREEE (reference sequence). The CDR3 runs 15 residues. CDR3 coding DNA: TGTGCCAGCAGCTTGGCCGGCAGGGTGGGAGAGACCCAGTACTTC. Translating it yields CASSLAGRVGETQYF.

The V gene is TRBV6-5, the J gene TRBJ2-3; 7 bases map to TRBD1. CDR3 length: 14 amino acids. Looked up from germline, CDR1 is MNHEY and CDR2 is SVGAGI. The V and J ends lost 6 bases and 0 bases, in that order; junction bases with no gene match: 3. The CDR3 bases are TGTGCCAGCAGACGACAGGGTAGCACAGATACGCAGTATTTT. It specifies CASRRQGSTDTQYF.

This clone was seen once. The chain combines TRBV19 with TRBJ2-3, with D possibly being TRBD2 (6 bases). The CDR3 is 14 amino acids. Trimming cost V 7 bases and J 0 bases, with 11 bases left between them. Germline V gives CDR1 LNHDA, CDR2 SQIVND (reference sequence). CDR3 coding DNA: TGTGCCAGTAATAAGGAGGGTAGCACAGATACGCAGTATTTT. Protein: CASNKEGSTDTQYF.

DNA for the CDR3: TGTGCCAGCAGTTTATCAGAGAACACTGAAGCTTTCTTT. It codes for CASSLSENTEAFF. V usage is TRBV28 and J usage is TRBJ1-1, with D unresolved. Germline-derived CDR1 and CDR2 are MDHEN and SYDVKM. V lost 1 base, J lost 1 base, and 4 bases lay in between. This CDR3 comprises 13 residues.

The gene calls are TRBV7-9 and TRBJ2-3, with unresolved D. The CDR3 runs to 14 residues. Trimming cost V 1 base and J 1 base, with 6 bases left between them. Germline V gives CDR1 SEHNR, CDR2 FQNEAQ (reference sequence). CDR3 coding DNA: TGTGCCAGCAGCTTAGATCCAGGCACAGATACGCAGTATTTT. Translating it yields CASSLDPGTDTQYF.

This chain joins TRBV6-5 and TRBJ1-2; D possibly corresponds to TRBD1 (5 bases). The V end was cut by 4 bases, the J end by 0 bases, with 12 bases between. CDR3 length: 15 amino acids. Germline loops: CDR1 MNHEY, CDR2 SVGAGI. The CDR3 protein is CASSSEGNANYGYTF. The DNA for the CDR3 is TGTGCCAGCAGTTCCGAGGGGAATGCTAACTATGGCTACACCTTC.

V is TRBV19 and J is TRBJ1-2; D unclear. Trimming pared 1 base from V and 0 bases from J, leaving 9 bases between. The CDR3 runs to 15 residues. CDR1 is LNHDA, CDR2 SQIVND, per germline (reference sequence). The CDR3 here is CASSIVRQANYGYTF. CDR3 in DNA: TGTGCCAGTAGTATAGTTCGACAAGCTAACTATGGCTACACCTTC.

This sequence joins TRBV18 and TRBJ2-1; D might be TRBD2 (6 bases). The CDR3 runs 13 residues. The ends were cut back, 5 bases at V and 9 bases at J, with 14 bases in the middle. CDR1 and CDR2 (germline): KGHSH, LQKENI. The CDR3 region is CASSNVVSGEQFF. DNA of the CDR3: TGTGCCAGCTCAAACGTTGTTAGCGGTGAGCAGTTCTTC. The full variable domain, with the rest looked up from reference TRBV18 and TRBJ2-1, is NAGVMQNPRHLVRRRGQEARLRCSPMKGHSHVYWYRQLPEEGLKFMVYLQKENIIDESGMPKERFSAEFPKEGPSILRIQQVVRGDSAAYFCASSNVVSGEQFFGPGTRLTVL.

This clone has more than one count but fewer than ten. The chain employs TRBV7-9 and TRBJ1-1, with TRBD1 identical over 9 bases. The CDR3 spans 17 residues. V trimming: 3 bases; J trimming: 0 bases; junction bases outside the gene matches: 8. Germline V gives CDR1 SEHNR, CDR2 FQNEAQ (reference sequence). The CDR3 sequence: CASSFGGQGPMNTEAFF. The CDR3 coding sequence is TGTGCCAGCAGCTTTGGGGGACAGGGCCCTATGAACACTGAAGCTTTCTTT.

The chain combines TRBV9 with TRBJ2-5; TRBD2 matches 7 bases. The V gene's germline CDR1 is SGDLS and CDR2 YYNGEE. This CDR3 spans 16 amino acids. Germline trimming cut 0 bases from V and 3 bases from J; bases unmatched to any gene: 8. CDR3 nucleotides: TGTGCCAGCAGCGTAGGTCCTAGCGGAACAGAAGAGACCCAGTACTTC. It is translated as CASSVGPSGTEETQYF. Based on the CDR3 plus reference TRBV9 and TRBJ2-5, the full variable domain is DSGVTQTPKHLITATGQRVTLRCSPRSGDLSVYWYQQSLDQGLQFLIQYYNGEERAKGNILERFSAQQFPDLHSELNLSSLELGDSALYFCASSVGPSGTEETQYFGPGTRLLVL.

The V gene is TRBV14, the J gene TRBJ2-6; D not certain. The V gene lost 4 bases and the J gene lost 2 bases, with 12 bases spanning the gap. The germline CDR1 and CDR2 sequences are SGHDN and FVKESK. CDR3 length: 16 amino acids. The CDR3 loop is CASSLLTSAGANVLTF. The CDR3 DNA sequence: TGTGCCAGCAGCCTCCTAACTTCGGCTGGGGCCAACGTCCTGACTTTC.

This clone was seen only once. The chain has TRBV4-1 and TRBJ2-3; D is unclear. Trimming took 0 bases from V and 5 from J, leaving 9 bases between them. There are 14 residues in the CDR3. Germline V lookup: CDR1 MGHRA, CDR2 YSYEKL. The CDR3 here is CASSQEVVGDTQYF. CDR3 sequence (DNA): TGCGCCAGCAGCCAAGAGGTAGTGGGAGATACGCAGTATTTT.

The count of this clone is one. This chain connects TRBV5-4 to TRBJ2-7; 8 nucleotides line up with TRBD1. This CDR3 spans 15 amino acids. Per germline, CDR1 SGHNT and CDR2 YYREEE (reference sequence). V lost 3 bases to trimming and J lost 8 bases; unmatched junction nucleotides: 13. Here the CDR3 DNA reads TGTGCCAGCAGCTCCAGATTTGGACAGGGTCTCCAGCAGTACTTC. Encoded protein: CASSSRFGQGLQQYF.

This rearrangement joins TRBV15 to TRBJ1-1; TRBD1 aligns across 9 bases. Germline lookup yields CDR1 LNHNV and CDR2 YYDKDF (reference sequence). There are 14 residues in the CDR3. Trimming removed 6 bases from V and 7 bases from J; junction bases left unmatched: 9. CDR3: CATSPGTGKLEAFF. In DNA, the CDR3 is TGTGCCACCAGTCCCGGGACAGGGAAACTTGAAGCTTTCTTT.

This rearrangement joins TRBV5-1 to TRBJ2-1; tentative D call: TRBD1 (5 bases). The CDR3 sequence is 15 residues long. V lost 1 base and J 5 bases, leaving 13 bases between the germline ends. Germline CDR1 SGHRS, CDR2 YFSETQ. CDR3 sequence (DNA): TGCGCCAGCAGCTTGCAGGGAAGTCTTAACAATGAGCAGTTCTTC. It is translated as CASSLQGSLNNEQFF.

The V call is TRBV28, the J call TRBJ1-3; perhaps TRBD1 as D (5 bases). V was pared by 5 bases and J by 0 bases, with 14 bases between. The CDR3 is 16 residues long. Germline CDR1 and CDR2: MDHEN and SYDVKM. The CDR3 DNA reads as TGTGCCAGCAGTCCCTCCCCGGACATCTCTGGAAACACCATATATTTT. Its protein product is CASSPSPDISGNTIYF.

The chain couples TRBV2 to TRBJ2-3; D gene ambiguous. With 4 bases removed from V and 1 base from J, the gap between germline ends came to 6 bases. From germline, CDR1 is SNHLY and CDR2 FYNNEI. CDR3 length: 13 amino acids. In DNA form, the CDR3 reads TGTGCCAGCAGTGGGCAGGGCACAGATACGCAGTATTTT. Encoded protein: CASSGQGTDTQYF.

Comments on this clone: A read error may produce the germline difference seen at one junction end. The chain combines TRBV19 with TRBJ1-2; no clear D gene. This CDR3 has 14 amino acids. Germline loops: CDR1 LNHDA, CDR2 SQIVND (reference sequence). CDR3 protein: CASSIRGMDYDYTF. CDR3 nucleotides: TGTGCCAGTAGTATCCGAGGGATGGACTATGACTACACCTTC.

The V call is TRBV10-1, the J call TRBJ1-2; D perhaps matches TRBD1 (6 bases). CDR3 length: 14 amino acids. With 5 bases removed from V and 3 bases from J, the gap between germline ends came to 13 bases. The germline CDR1 and CDR2 sequences are WNHNN and SYGVQD (reference sequence). The CDR3 DNA follows: TGCGCCAGCAGTCCGGGGGGGGCAGACTATGGCTACACCTTC. Encoded protein: CASSPGGADYGYTF.

The chain combines TRBV19 with TRBJ1-1, with 10 bases fitting TRBD1. The germline V gene has CDR1 LNHDA and CDR2 SQIVND (reference sequence). The CDR3 runs 15 residues. V shed 6 bases and J 0 bases; nucleotides not matched to a gene: 4. The DNA of the CDR3 is TGTGCCAGTAGGGACAGGGGGTTTCTGAACACTGAAGCTTTCTTT. Its translation: CASRDRGFLNTEAFF.